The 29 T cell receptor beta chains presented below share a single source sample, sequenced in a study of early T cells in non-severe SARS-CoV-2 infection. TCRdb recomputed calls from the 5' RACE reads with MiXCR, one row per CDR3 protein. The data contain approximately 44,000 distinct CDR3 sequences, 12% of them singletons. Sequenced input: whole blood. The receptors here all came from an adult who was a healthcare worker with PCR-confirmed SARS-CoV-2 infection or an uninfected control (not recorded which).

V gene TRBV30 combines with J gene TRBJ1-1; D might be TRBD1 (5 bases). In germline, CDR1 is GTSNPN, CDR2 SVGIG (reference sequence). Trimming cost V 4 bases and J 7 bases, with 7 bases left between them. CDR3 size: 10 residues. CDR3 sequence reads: CAWIGVEAFF. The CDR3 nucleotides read TGTGCCTGGATAGGGGTTGAAGCTTTCTTT.

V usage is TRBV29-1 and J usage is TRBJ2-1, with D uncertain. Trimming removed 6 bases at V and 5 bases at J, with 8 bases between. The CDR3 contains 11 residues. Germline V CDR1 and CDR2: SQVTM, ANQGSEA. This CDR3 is CSVPTDNEQFF. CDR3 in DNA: TGCAGCGTCCCGACCGACAATGAGCAGTTCTTC.

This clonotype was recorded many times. The CDR3 sequence is CASRTGEGANQPQHF. CDR3 bases: TGTGCCAGCAGGACAGGGGAAGGGGCCAATCAGCCCCAGCATTTT. This chain connects TRBV2 to TRBJ1-5, with 8 bases aligning to TRBD1. The CDR3 loop spans 15 amino acids. Germline CDR1 and CDR2: SNHLY and FYNNEI. V was pared by 6 bases and J by 3 bases, with 7 bases of the junction left unmatched.

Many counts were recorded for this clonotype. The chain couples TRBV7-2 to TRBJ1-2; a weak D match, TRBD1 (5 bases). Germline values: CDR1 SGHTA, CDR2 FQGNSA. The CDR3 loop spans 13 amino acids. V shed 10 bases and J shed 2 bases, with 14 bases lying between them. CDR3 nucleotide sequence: TGTGCCACCACGGGACCGAGGAACTATGGCTACACCTTC. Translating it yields CATTGPRNYGYTF.

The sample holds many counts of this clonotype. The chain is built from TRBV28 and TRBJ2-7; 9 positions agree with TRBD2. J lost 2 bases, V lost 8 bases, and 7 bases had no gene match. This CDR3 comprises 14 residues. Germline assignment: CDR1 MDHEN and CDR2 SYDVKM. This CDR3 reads CASSLAGDTYEQYF. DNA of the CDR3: TGTGCCAGCTCCTTAGCGGGGGATACCTACGAGCAGTACTTC.

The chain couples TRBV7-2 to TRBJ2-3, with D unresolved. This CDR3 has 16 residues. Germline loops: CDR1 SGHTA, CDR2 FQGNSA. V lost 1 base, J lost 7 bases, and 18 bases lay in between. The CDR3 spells CASSLELAFLAYTQYF. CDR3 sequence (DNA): TGTGCCAGCAGCTTAGAATTGGCCTTCCTCGCATATACGCAGTATTTT.

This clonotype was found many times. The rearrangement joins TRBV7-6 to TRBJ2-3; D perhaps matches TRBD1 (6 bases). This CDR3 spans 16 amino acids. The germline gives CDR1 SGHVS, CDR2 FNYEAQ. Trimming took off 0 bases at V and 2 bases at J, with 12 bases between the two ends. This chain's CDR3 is CASSLATGRTTDTQYF. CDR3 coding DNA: TGTGCCAGCAGCTTAGCAACAGGGCGGACCACAGATACGCAGTATTTT. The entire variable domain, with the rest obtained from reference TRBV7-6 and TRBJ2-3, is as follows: GAGVSQSPRYKVTKRGQDVALRCDPISGHVSLYWYRQALGQGPEFLTYFNYEAQQDKSGLPNDRFSAERPEGSISTLTIQRTEQRDSAMYRCASSLATGRTTDTQYFGPGTRLTVL.

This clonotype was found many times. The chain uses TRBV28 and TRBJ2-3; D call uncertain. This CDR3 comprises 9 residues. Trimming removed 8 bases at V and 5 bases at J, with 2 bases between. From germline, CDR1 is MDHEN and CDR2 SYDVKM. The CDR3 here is CASRDTQYF. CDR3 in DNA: TGTGCCAGCCGAGATACGCAGTATTTT.

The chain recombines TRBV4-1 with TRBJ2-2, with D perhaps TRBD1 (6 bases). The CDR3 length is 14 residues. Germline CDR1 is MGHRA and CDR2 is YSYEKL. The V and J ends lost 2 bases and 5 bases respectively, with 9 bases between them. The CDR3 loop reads CASSQPTGTGELFF. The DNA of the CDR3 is TGCGCCAGCAGCCAACCGACAGGTACCGGGGAGCTGTTTTTT.

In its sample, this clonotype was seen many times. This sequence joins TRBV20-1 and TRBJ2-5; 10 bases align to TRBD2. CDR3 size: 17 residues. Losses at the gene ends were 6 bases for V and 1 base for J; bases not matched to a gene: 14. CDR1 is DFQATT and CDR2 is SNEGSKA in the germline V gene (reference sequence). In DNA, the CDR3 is TGCAGTGCCGCCGGGACTAGCGCCTTTGTTACCCAAGAGACCCAGTACTTC. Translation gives CSAAGTSAFVTQETQYF.

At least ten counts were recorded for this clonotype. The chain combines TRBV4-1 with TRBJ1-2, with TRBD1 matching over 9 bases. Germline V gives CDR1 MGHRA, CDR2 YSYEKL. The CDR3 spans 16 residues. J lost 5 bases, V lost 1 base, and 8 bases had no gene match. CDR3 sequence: CASSQGTGAGFYGYTF. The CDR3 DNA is TGCGCCAGCAGCCAAGGGACAGGGGCAGGGTTTTATGGCTACACCTTC.

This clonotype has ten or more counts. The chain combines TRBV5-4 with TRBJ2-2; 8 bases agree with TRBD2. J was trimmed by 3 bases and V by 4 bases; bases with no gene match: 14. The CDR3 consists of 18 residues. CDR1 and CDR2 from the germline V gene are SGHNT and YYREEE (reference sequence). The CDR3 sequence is CASSPPGLVGRDTGELFF. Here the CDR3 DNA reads TGTGCCAGCAGCCCACCGGGACTAGTCGGAAGGGACACCGGGGAGCTGTTTTTT. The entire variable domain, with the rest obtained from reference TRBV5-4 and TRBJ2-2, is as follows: ETGVTQSPTHLIKTRGQQVTLRCSSQSGHNTVSWYQQALGQGPQFIFQYYREEENGRGNFPPRFSGLQFPNYSSELNVNALELDDSALYLCASSPPGLVGRDTGELFFGEGSRLTVL.

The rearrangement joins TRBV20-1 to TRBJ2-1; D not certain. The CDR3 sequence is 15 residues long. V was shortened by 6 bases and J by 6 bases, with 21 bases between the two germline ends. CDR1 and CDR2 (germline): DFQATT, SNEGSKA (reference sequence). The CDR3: CSAIDPAFGSNEQFF. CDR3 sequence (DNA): TGCAGTGCCATAGATCCCGCTTTCGGATCCAATGAGCAGTTCTTC.

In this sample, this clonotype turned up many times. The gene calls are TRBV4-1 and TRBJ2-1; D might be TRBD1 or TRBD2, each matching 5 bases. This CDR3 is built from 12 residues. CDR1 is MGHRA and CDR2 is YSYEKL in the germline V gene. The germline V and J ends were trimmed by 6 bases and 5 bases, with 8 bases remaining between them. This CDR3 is CASSVGDNEQFF. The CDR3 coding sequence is TGCGCCAGCAGTGTGGGGGACAATGAGCAGTTCTTC.

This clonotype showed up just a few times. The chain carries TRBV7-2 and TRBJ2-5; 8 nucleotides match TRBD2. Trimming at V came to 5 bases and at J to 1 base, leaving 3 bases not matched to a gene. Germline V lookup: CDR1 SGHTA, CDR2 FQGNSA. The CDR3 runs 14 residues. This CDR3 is CASSPSGSQETQYF. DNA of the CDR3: TGTGCCAGCAGCCCTAGCGGGTCCCAAGAGACCCAGTACTTC.

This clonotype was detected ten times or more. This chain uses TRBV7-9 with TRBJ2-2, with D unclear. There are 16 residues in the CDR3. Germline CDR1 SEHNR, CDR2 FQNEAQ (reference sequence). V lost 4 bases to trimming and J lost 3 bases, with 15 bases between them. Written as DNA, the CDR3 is TGTGCCAGCAGCTCGAGCCTGGCTCAATACACCGGGGAGCTGTTTTTT. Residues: CASSSSLAQYTGELFF.

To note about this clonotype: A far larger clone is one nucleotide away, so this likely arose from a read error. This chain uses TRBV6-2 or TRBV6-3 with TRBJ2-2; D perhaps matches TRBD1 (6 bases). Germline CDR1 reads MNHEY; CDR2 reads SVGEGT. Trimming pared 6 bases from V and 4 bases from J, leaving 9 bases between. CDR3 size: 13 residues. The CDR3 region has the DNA TGTGCCAGCAGCCACAGGGCCACCGGGGAGCTGTTTTTT. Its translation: CASSHRATGELFF.

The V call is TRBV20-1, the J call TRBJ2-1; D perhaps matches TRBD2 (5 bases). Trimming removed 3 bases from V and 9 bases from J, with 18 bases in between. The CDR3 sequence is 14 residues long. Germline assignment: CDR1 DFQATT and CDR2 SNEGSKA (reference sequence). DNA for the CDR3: TGCAGTGCTAGGACCCAGCAGGACTGGGGTGAGCAGTTCTTC. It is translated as CSARTQQDWGEQFF.

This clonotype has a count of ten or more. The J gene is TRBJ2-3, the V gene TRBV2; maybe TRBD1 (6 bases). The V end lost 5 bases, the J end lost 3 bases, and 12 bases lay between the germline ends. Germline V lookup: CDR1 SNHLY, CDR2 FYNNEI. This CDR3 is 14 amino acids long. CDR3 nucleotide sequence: TGTGCCAGCAGTCGGGACACACAGACAGATACGCAGTATTTT. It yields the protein CASSRDTQTDTQYF.

This CDR3 is CASSFPSGSNEQFF. The CDR3 DNA follows: TGTGCCAGCAGCTTTCCTTCGGGTAGCAATGAGCAGTTCTTC. The V gene is TRBV7-2, the J gene TRBJ2-1; D gene ambiguous. Trimming pared 3 bases from V and 6 bases from J, leaving 12 bases between. CDR3 size: 14 residues. Germline V gene sequence: CDR1 SGHTA, CDR2 FQGNSA.

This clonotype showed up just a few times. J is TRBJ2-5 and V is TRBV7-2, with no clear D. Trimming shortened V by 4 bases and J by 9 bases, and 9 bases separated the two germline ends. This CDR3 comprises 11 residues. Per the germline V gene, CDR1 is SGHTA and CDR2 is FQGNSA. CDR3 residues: CASSSGGSQYF. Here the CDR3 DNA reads TGTGCCAGCAGCTCTGGTGGGTCCCAGTACTTC.

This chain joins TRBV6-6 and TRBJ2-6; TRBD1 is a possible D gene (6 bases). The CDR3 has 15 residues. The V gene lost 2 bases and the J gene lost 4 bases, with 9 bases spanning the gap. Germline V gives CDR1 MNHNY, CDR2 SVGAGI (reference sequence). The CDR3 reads CASSYKGDGANVLTF. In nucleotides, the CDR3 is TGTGCCAGCAGTTACAAGGGGGACGGGGCCAACGTCCTGACTTTC.

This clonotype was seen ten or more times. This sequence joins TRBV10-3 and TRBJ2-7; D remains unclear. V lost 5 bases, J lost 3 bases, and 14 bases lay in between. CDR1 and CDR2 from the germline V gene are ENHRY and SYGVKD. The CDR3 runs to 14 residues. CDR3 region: CAISSYGPGYEQYF. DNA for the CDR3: TGTGCCATCAGTTCCTATGGGCCGGGCTACGAGCAGTACTTC.

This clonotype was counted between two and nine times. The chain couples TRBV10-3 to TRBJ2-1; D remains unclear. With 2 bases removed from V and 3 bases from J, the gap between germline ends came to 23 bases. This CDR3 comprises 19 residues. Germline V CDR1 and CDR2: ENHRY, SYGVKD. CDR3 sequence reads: CAISEPPLPVERNYNEQFF. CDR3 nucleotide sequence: TGTGCCATCAGTGAGCCCCCTCTACCCGTCGAGAGGAACTACAATGAGCAGTTCTTC.

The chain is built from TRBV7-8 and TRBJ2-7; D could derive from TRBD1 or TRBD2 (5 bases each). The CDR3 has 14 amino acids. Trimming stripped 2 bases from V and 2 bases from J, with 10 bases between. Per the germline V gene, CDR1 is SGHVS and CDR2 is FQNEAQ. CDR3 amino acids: CASSLRDGTYEQYF. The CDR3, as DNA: TGTGCCAGCAGCTTACGGGACGGGACCTACGAGCAGTACTTC.

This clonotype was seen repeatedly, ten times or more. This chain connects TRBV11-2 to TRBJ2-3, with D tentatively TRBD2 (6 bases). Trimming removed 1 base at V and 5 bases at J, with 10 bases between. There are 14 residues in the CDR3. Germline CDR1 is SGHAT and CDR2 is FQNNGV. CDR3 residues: CASSLGPAGDTQYF. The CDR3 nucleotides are TGTGCCAGCAGCTTAGGCCCAGCGGGAGATACGCAGTATTTT.

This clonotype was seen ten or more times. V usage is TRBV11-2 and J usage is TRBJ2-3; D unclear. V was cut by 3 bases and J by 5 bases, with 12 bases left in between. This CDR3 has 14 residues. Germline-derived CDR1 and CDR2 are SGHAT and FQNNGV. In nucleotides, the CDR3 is TGTGCCAGCAGCTTCGCCTCCCTGGGAGATACGCAGTATTTT. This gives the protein CASSFASLGDTQYF.

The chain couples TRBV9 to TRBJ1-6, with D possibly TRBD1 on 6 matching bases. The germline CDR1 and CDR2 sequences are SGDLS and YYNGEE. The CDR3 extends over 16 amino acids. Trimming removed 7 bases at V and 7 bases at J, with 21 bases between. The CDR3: CASGPSGVLGNSPLHF. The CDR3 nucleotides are TGTGCCAGCGGACCCTCAGGGGTACTAGGAAATTCACCCCTCCACTTT.

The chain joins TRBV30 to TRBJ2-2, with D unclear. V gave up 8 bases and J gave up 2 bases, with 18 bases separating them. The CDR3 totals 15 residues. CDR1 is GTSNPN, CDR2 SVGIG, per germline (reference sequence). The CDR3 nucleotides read TGTGCCACCAGAAATTGGCGAAAAAACACCGGGGAGCTGTTTTTT. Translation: CATRNWRKNTGELFF.